This T cell receptor beta chain was recovered during a study of blood T cell repertoires in COVID-19. Sequenced by immunoSEQ multiplex PCR; TCRdb stores in-frame clones only, minus some. The top ten hold 2.5% to 3% of the sample, which has 200,000 to 250,000 clones, 88% seen once. V was clipped by 3 bases and J by 8 bases, with 8 bases between them. This CDR3 contains 12 residues. CDR1 and CDR2 (germline): KGHSH, LQKENI. This TCR was sampled from a woman aged 55-69 years with acute or convalescent COVID-19. V gene TRBV18 combines with J gene TRBJ2-1, with D perhaps TRBD2 (5 bases). The sample was peripheral blood. CDR3 in DNA: TGTGCCAGCTCACCCACTAGAGATGAGCAGTTCTTC. It yields the protein CASSPTRDEQFF. The entire variable domain, with the rest obtained from reference TRBV18 and TRBJ2-1, is as follows: NAGVMQNPRHLVRRRGQEARLRCSPMKGHSHVYWYRQLPEEGLKFMVYLQKENIIDESGMPKERFSAEFPKEGPSILRIQQVVRGDSAAYFCASSPTRDEQFFGPGTRLTVL.